The 20 T cell receptor beta chains below all came from one sample that was sequenced in a study of CD4 T cells in relation to SARS-CoV-2 and coronaviruses. TCRdb's copy holds only in-frame clones and misses some; the assay was immunoSEQ multiplex PCR. This table holds more than 50,000 clones, roughly 89% found once. CD4+ T cells from unexposed donors were obtained before the COVID-19 pandemic (2011-2018). The specimen was memory CD4+ T cells from PBMCs. Receptor source: a human donor in good health.

V and J are TRBV5-4 and TRBJ2-7; D gene unclear. Germline V gene lookup returns CDR1 SGHNT and CDR2 YYREEE (reference sequence). The CDR3 sequence is 12 residues long. With 0 bases removed from V and 2 bases from J, the gap between germline ends came to 3 bases. CDR3 DNA sequence: TGTGCCAGCAGCTTGGACGCCTACGAGCAGTACTTC. Encoded protein: CASSLDAYEQYF.

The DNA for the CDR3 is TGCGCCAGCAGCTTAACAGGGAGTTCCTACGAGCAGTACTTC. Amino acids: CASSLTGSSYEQYF. J is TRBJ2-7 and V is TRBV5-1; a possible D gene is TRBD1 (6 bases). The V end lost 2 bases, the J end lost 1 base, and 10 bases lay between the germline ends. From germline, CDR1 is SGHRS and CDR2 YFSETQ. The CDR3 covers 14 residues. Looking up the rest from reference TRBV5-1 and TRBJ2-7 gives the full variable domain: KAGVTQTPRYLIKTRGQQVTLSCSPISGHRSVSWYQQTPGQGLQFLFEYFSETQRNKGNFPGRFSGRQFSNSRSEMNVSTLELGDSALYLCASSLTGSSYEQYFGPGTRLTVT.

The chain couples TRBV27 to TRBJ2-7; TRBD1 agrees at 8 bases. V lost 4 bases and J lost 4; bases outside the gene matches: 15. CDR1 and CDR2 (germline): MNHEY, SMNVEV (reference sequence). The CDR3 spans 17 residues. The DNA for the CDR3 is TGTGCCAGCAGTTCCGGCGGGACAGGAGGTCCCCTTTACGAGCAGTACTTC. It encodes CASSSGGTGGPLYEQYF.

Written as DNA, the CDR3 is TGTGCCAGCAGTTTATCCAGGAAAGCTTTCTTT. Amino acid sequence: CASSLSRKAFF. V gene TRBV28 combines with J gene TRBJ1-1, with D unresolved. Trimming left V 1 base short and J 9 bases short, with 6 bases between. CDR1 and CDR2 (germline): MDHEN, SYDVKM. This CDR3 is built from 11 residues.

This clone has more than one count but fewer than ten. The chain joins TRBV19 to TRBJ1-1; TRBD1 matches at 7 bases. CDR1 LNHDA and CDR2 SQIVND come from the germline V gene (reference sequence). V was pared by 4 bases and J by 4 bases, with 3 bases of the junction left unmatched. This CDR3 has 13 amino acids. The CDR3 DNA is TGTGCCAGTAGTAAGGGGGCAGGCACTGAAGCTTTCTTT. Encoded protein: CASSKGAGTEAFF. The full variable domain, rest sourced from reference TRBV19 and TRBJ1-1, is DGGITQSPKYLFRKEGQNVTLSCEQNLNHDAMYWYRQDPGQGLRLIYYSQIVNDFQKGDIAEGYSVSREKKESFPLTVTSAQKNPTAFYLCASSKGAGTEAFFGQGTRLTVV.

This sequence joins TRBV9 and TRBJ2-3; possibly TRBD1 for D (6 bases). V was clipped by 4 bases and J by 0 bases, with 12 bases between them. CDR3 size: 15 residues. Germline-derived CDR1 and CDR2 are SGDLS and YYNGEE. The CDR3 reads CASSPDSRSTDTQYF. Written as DNA, the CDR3 is TGTGCCAGCAGCCCGGACAGTCGTAGCACAGATACGCAGTATTTT.

This clone appeared a few times. The chain carries TRBV7-8 and TRBJ2-3; D is unclear. Germline lookup yields CDR1 SGHVS and CDR2 FQNEAQ. There are 12 residues in the CDR3. V was trimmed by 5 bases and J by 2 bases, leaving 5 bases between them. Here the CDR3 reads CASSQHTDTQYF. In nucleotides, the CDR3 is TGTGCCAGCAGCCAACACACAGATACGCAGTATTTT.

V gene TRBV5-1 combines with J gene TRBJ2-4; 8 nucleotides agree with TRBD1. This CDR3 comprises 15 residues. Germline V CDR1 and CDR2: SGHRS, YFSETQ. V gave up 4 bases and J gave up 5 bases; unmatched junction bases: 8. Here the CDR3 reads CASSEVPGQENIQYF. The CDR3 nucleotides read TGCGCCAGCAGCGAGGTCCCGGGACAGGAAAACATTCAGTACTTC.

The J gene is TRBJ2-6, the V gene TRBV7-9; TRBD1 matches 12 bases. The CDR3 runs to 19 residues. V lost 5 bases to trimming and J lost 2 bases; unmatched junction nucleotides: 10. The germline CDR1 and CDR2 sequences are SEHNR and FQNEAQ (reference sequence). The CDR3 reads CASSLGQGALRTGANVLTF. For the CDR3, the DNA is TGTGCCAGCAGCCTGGGACAGGGGGCGCTTAGGACTGGGGCCAACGTCCTGACTTTC.

The J gene is TRBJ2-1, the V gene TRBV7-9; a weak D match, TRBD2 (7 bases). Trimming took 8 bases from V and 1 from J, leaving 12 bases between them. This CDR3 is built from 14 residues. Per the germline V gene, CDR1 is SEHNR and CDR2 is FQNEAQ (reference sequence). CDR3 sequence reads: CASERGGSYNEQFF. For the CDR3, the DNA is TGTGCCAGCGAGAGGGGGGGGTCCTACAATGAGCAGTTCTTC.

This clone was seen a few times. The rearrangement links TRBV2 to TRBJ2-1, with D uncertain. CDR1 and CDR2 from the germline V gene are SNHLY and FYNNEI. Trimming stripped 6 bases from V and 10 bases from J, with 10 bases between. CDR3 length equals 11 residues. CDR3 nucleotide sequence: TGTGCCAGCAGAGAGAGTGGCGAGCAGTTCTTC. Translation gives CASRESGEQFF. Combining the CDR3 with reference TRBV2 and TRBJ2-1 gives the whole variable domain EPEVTQTPSHQVTQMGQEVILRCVPISNHLYFYWYRQILGQKVEFLVSFYNNEISEKSEIFDDQFSVERPDGSNFTLKIRSTKLEDSAMYFCASRESGEQFFGPGTRLTVL.

This clone has a single count. CDR3 residues: CASSYEAGVYEQYF. The CDR3, as DNA: TGTGCCAGCAGTTACGAAGCGGGAGTCTACGAGCAGTACTTC. The chain couples TRBV6-6 to TRBJ2-7; 8 bases line up with TRBD2. The CDR3 covers 14 residues. The V segment lost 2 bases and the J segment 3 bases; nucleotides outside the gene matches: 3. Germline CDR1 MNHNY, CDR2 SVGAGI (reference sequence).

This clone was recorded a few times. The V call is TRBV27, the J call TRBJ2-2; D unclear. Germline values: CDR1 MNHEY, CDR2 SMNVEV (reference sequence). CDR3 size: 15 residues. Trimming removed 2 bases from V and 1 base from J, with 8 bases in between. The CDR3 DNA follows: TGTGCCAGCAGTTTAGTTCCACGGAACACCGGGGAGCTGTTTTTT. Its protein is CASSLVPRNTGELFF.

The chain is built from TRBV6-5 and TRBJ2-7, with 8 nucleotides matching TRBD1. This CDR3 contains 14 residues. Germline trimming cut 6 bases from V and 2 bases from J; bases unmatched to any gene: 6. The germline CDR1 and CDR2 sequences are MNHEY and SVGAGI. Here the CDR3 reads CASRRTGKAYEQYF. The CDR3 DNA follows: TGTGCCAGCAGGCGGACAGGGAAAGCCTACGAGCAGTACTTC.

The chain employs TRBV4-1 and TRBJ2-7, with D unresolved. Trimming shortened V by 2 bases and J by 2 bases, and 7 bases separated the two germline ends. The CDR3 is 13 residues long. Per germline, CDR1 MGHRA and CDR2 YSYEKL. CDR3 in DNA: TGCGCCAGCAGCCAACCGACTCCCTACGAGCAGTACTTC. Protein sequence: CASSQPTPYEQYF.

The sample holds one count of this clone. The V call is TRBV19, the J call TRBJ2-7; 15 bases agree with TRBD2. CDR1 is LNHDA and CDR2 is SQIVND in the germline V gene (reference sequence). The V and J ends lost 6 bases and 0 bases, in that order; junction bases with no gene match: 9. This CDR3 is 18 amino acids long. The CDR3 spells CASRSGTSGRPNSYEQYF. CDR3 nucleotide sequence: TGTGCCAGTAGGTCCGGGACTAGCGGGAGGCCGAACTCCTACGAGCAGTACTTC.

V and J are TRBV19 and TRBJ1-5, with no clear D. V lost 3 bases, J lost 0 bases, and 9 bases lay in between. CDR1 is LNHDA and CDR2 is SQIVND in the germline V gene (reference sequence). This CDR3 region has 15 residues. DNA of the CDR3: TGTGCCAGTAGTATTGGTCCTTATAGCAATCAGCCCCAGCATTTT. Encoded protein: CASSIGPYSNQPQHF.

The chain combines TRBV5-1 with TRBJ2-7; 7 nucleotides match TRBD1. The germline gives CDR1 SGHRS, CDR2 YFSETQ. J was trimmed by 6 bases and V by 3 bases; bases with no gene match: 12. The CDR3 covers 15 residues. The CDR3 here is CASSSTTGTVGEQYF. CDR3 bases: TGCGCCAGCAGCTCCACGACCGGGACAGTCGGCGAGCAGTACTTC. Combining the CDR3 with reference TRBV5-1 and TRBJ2-7 gives the whole variable domain KAGVTQTPRYLIKTRGQQVTLSCSPISGHRSVSWYQQTPGQGLQFLFEYFSETQRNKGNFPGRFSGRQFSNSRSEMNVSTLELGDSALYLCASSSTTGTVGEQYFGPGTRLTVT.

The chain joins TRBV5-1 to TRBJ2-6; possibly TRBD2 for D (6 bases). V dropped 0 bases and J dropped 2 bases, with 6 bases sitting between them. The CDR3 sequence is 15 residues long. Germline V gene lookup returns CDR1 SGHRS and CDR2 YFSETQ. CDR3 sequence: CASSLGGAGANVLTF. DNA for the CDR3: TGCGCCAGCAGCTTGGGGGGGGCTGGGGCCAACGTCCTGACTTTC.

J is TRBJ2-5 and V is TRBV9; possible D gene TRBD2, 5 bases. The CDR3 has 14 residues. CDR1 SGDLS and CDR2 YYNGEE come from the germline V gene. V lost 0 bases, J lost 5 bases, and 11 bases lay in between. CDR3 nucleotides: TGTGCCAGCAGCGTAGGTGGGAGTGGGGAGACCCAGTACTTC. This sequence encodes CASSVGGSGETQYF.